The 18 T cell receptor beta chains listed next were all sequenced from one sample in a study of neurological immune-mediated disorders. Time point given: longitudinal time-point 2. TCRdb itself ran the 5' RACE reads through MiXCR, one entry per CDR3 protein. The sample carries around 50,000 distinct CDR3 sequences, about an eighth recorded once. The sample taken for sequencing was PBMCs. The receptor set was obtained from a male donor with HTLV-1-associated myelopathy (HAM/TSP).

This clonotype was observed at least ten times. The chain carries TRBV29-1 and TRBJ2-1; D may be TRBD1 (6 bases). The CDR3 covers 11 residues. CDR1 and CDR2 (germline): SQVTM, ANQGSEA. V lost 4 bases and J lost 9, with 10 bases in between. The CDR3 sequence: CSVAGVSEQFF. The DNA of the CDR3 is TGCAGCGTTGCAGGGGTTAGTGAGCAGTTCTTC.

Many counts were recorded for this clonotype. The J gene is TRBJ2-3, the V gene TRBV4-3; D unclear. This CDR3 is 15 amino acids long. V shed 0 bases and J shed 4 bases, with 11 bases lying between them. The V gene's germline CDR1 is LGHNA and CDR2 YSLEER. The CDR3 DNA follows: TGCGCCAGCAGCCAAGATCTAATAGCATCAGATACGCAGTATTTT. Residues: CASSQDLIASDTQYF.

This clonotype was seen repeatedly, ten times or more. This chain connects TRBV7-9 to TRBJ2-3; perhaps TRBD2 as D (6 bases). Per the germline V gene, CDR1 is SEHNR and CDR2 is FQNEAQ (reference sequence). The CDR3 has 15 residues. V shed 0 bases and J shed 2 bases, with 9 bases lying between them. The CDR3 sequence: CASSLAGGTTDTQYF. CDR3 nucleotide sequence: TGTGCCAGCAGCTTAGCGGGAGGCACCACAGATACGCAGTATTTT.

This clonotype was observed many times. The gene calls are TRBV2 and TRBJ1-2; 10 bases align to TRBD1. The CDR3 is 15 residues long. The germline V gene has CDR1 SNHLY and CDR2 FYNNEI. With 5 bases clipped from V and 2 bases from J, the junction kept 5 bases outside the gene matches. This CDR3 reads CASSKEGQGNYGYTF. CDR3 coding DNA: TGTGCCAGCAGTAAGGAGGGACAGGGGAACTATGGCTACACCTTC. Using reference TRBV2 and TRBJ1-2 for the parts outside the CDR3, the full variable domain is EPEVTQTPSHQVTQMGQEVILRCVPISNHLYFYWYRQILGQKVEFLVSFYNNEISEKSEIFDDQFSVERPDGSNFTLKIRSTKLEDSAMYFCASSKEGQGNYGYTFGSGTRLTVV.

Many counts were recorded for this clonotype. The gene calls are TRBV20-1 and TRBJ1-1, with TRBD1 as a possible D gene (6 bases). Germline V gives CDR1 DFQATT, CDR2 SNEGSKA (reference sequence). Trimming removed 2 bases at V and 3 bases at J, with 16 bases between. This CDR3 region has 15 residues. The CDR3 nucleotides read TGCAGTGCTAGACCTTGGGGACCAGGGGACACTGAAGCTTTCTTT. Translating it yields CSARPWGPGDTEAFF.

As regards this clonotype: A junction end diverges from the germline sequence, so it may reflect a read error. The chain carries TRBV5-6 and TRBJ2-7; D uncertain. From germline, CDR1 is SGHDT and CDR2 YYEEEE. The CDR3 is 15 amino acids. CDR3 DNA: TGTGCCAGCAGCGTTCTAGGGAAAGAGATCTACGAGCTGTACTTC. Protein product: CASSVLGKEIYELYF.

This clonotype was seen ten or more times. The chain is built from TRBV20-1 and TRBJ2-7; the D is unclear. The CDR3 length is 12 residues. Looked up from germline, CDR1 is DFQATT and CDR2 is SNEGSKA (reference sequence). The CDR3 sequence is CRGYDGTYEQYF. For the CDR3, the DNA is TGCAGGGGCTATGACGGAACCTACGAGCAGTACTTC.

This clonotype came up many times. The V and J genes are TRBV7-2 and TRBJ2-2, with D perhaps matching TRBD1 (6 bases). Germline values: CDR1 SGHTA, CDR2 FQGNSA. This CDR3 comprises 15 residues. The germline V and J ends were trimmed by 5 bases and 0 bases, with 10 bases remaining between them. CDR3 bases: TGTGCCAGCAGCCACGGGACATCGAACACCGGGGAGCTGTTTTTT. The encoded protein is CASSHGTSNTGELFF.

This clonotype was detected ten times or more. This rearrangement joins TRBV9 to TRBJ2-1, with D unresolved. Germline V gene data show CDR1 as SGDLS and CDR2 as YYNGEE. Trimming shortened V by 0 bases and J by 0 bases, and 7 bases separated the two germline ends. The CDR3 contains 15 residues. CDR3: CASSVDSTSYNEQFF. In DNA, the CDR3 is TGTGCCAGCAGCGTAGACAGCACCTCCTACAATGAGCAGTTCTTC.

This clonotype has a count of ten or more. The chain carries TRBV6-6 and TRBJ1-4, with D possibly TRBD1 on 5 matching bases. The CDR3 is 15 residues long. V was shortened by 5 bases and J by 0 bases, with 10 bases between the two germline ends. Germline V gives CDR1 MNHNY, CDR2 SVGAGI (reference sequence). CDR3 residues: CASSRDHSTNEKLFF. CDR3 nucleotide sequence: TGTGCCAGCAGTCGGGACCACTCAACTAATGAAAAACTGTTTTTT.

This clonotype was counted ten times or more. V usage is TRBV20-1 and J usage is TRBJ2-5; 14 bases align to TRBD2. The germline V gene encodes CDR1 DFQATT and CDR2 SNEGSKA (reference sequence). V lost 5 bases and J lost 3; bases outside the gene matches: 8. The CDR3 spans 16 residues. CDR3 nucleotides: TGCAGTGCTTTTCTCCCGGGACTAGCGGGGGAAGAGACCCAGTACTTC. It is translated as CSAFLPGLAGEETQYF.

This clonotype was observed at least ten times. CDR3 residues: CASSLDQGGEKLFF. The DNA for the CDR3 is TGTGCCAGCAGCTTAGACCAGGGCGGTGAAAAACTGTTTTTT. This rearrangement joins TRBV7-9 to TRBJ1-4, with D possibly being TRBD1 (5 bases). CDR1 SEHNR and CDR2 FQNEAQ come from the germline V gene (reference sequence). The CDR3 contains 14 residues. V dropped 1 base and J dropped 7 bases, with 10 bases sitting between them. Drawing the rest from reference TRBV7-9 and TRBJ1-4, the complete variable domain is DTGVSQNPRHKITKRGQNVTFRCDPISEHNRLYWYRQTLGQGPEFLTYFQNEAQLEKSRLLSDRFSAERPKGSFSTLEIQRTEQGDSAMYLCASSLDQGGEKLFFGSGTQLSVL.

Details on this clonotype: A read error may be the cause here, since a much bigger clone is one base away. The chain couples TRBV5-1 to TRBJ2-7; D is perhaps TRBD1 or TRBD2 (6 bases each). The CDR3 runs 15 residues. Germline V gives CDR1 SGHRS, CDR2 YFSETQ. With 4 bases removed from V and 4 bases from J, the gap between germline ends came to 18 bases. As DNA, the CDR3 is TGCGCCAGCAGCGCGGGACATATAGCAAAATACGAGCAGTACTTC. Its translation: CASSAGHIAKYEQYF.

This clonotype was counted many times. The chain employs TRBV4-3 and TRBJ1-2; D perhaps matches TRBD1 (5 bases). The germline V gene encodes CDR1 LGHNA and CDR2 YSLEER. The CDR3 has 15 amino acids. Trimming took off 0 bases at V and 4 bases at J, with 12 bases between the two ends. CDR3 region: CASSQDWGFGYGYTF. CDR3 nucleotide sequence: TGCGCCAGCAGCCAAGATTGGGGGTTTGGCTATGGCTACACCTTC.

This clonotype was counted many times. This chain links TRBV5-5 with TRBJ1-2; D remains ambiguous. Looked up from germline, CDR1 is SGHKS and CDR2 is YYEKEE (reference sequence). Trimming cost V 0 bases and J 1 base, with 13 bases left between them. This CDR3 comprises 16 residues. CDR3 amino acids: CASSLASRTNNYGYTF. In DNA, the CDR3 is TGTGCCAGCAGCTTGGCTTCCAGGACCAATAACTATGGCTACACCTTC.

This clonotype appeared many times. The rearrangement joins TRBV6-5 to TRBJ2-7; the match to TRBD1 covers 8 bases. In germline, CDR1 is MNHEY, CDR2 SVGAGI. The V segment lost 3 bases and the J segment 2 bases; nucleotides outside the gene matches: 3. This CDR3 has 14 amino acids. CDR3 in amino acids: CASSYGQGTYEQYF. The CDR3 DNA reads as TGTGCCAGCAGTTATGGACAGGGCACCTACGAGCAGTACTTC.

The V call is TRBV7-9, the J call TRBJ2-3, with a tentative D call TRBD1 (5 bases). Trimming left V 7 bases short and J 3 bases short, with 14 bases between. The CDR3 has 14 amino acids. Looked up from germline, CDR1 is SEHNR and CDR2 is FQNEAQ (reference sequence). CDR3 region: CASNPRVFTDTQYF. In nucleotides, the CDR3 is TGTGCCAGCAACCCCAGGGTCTTTACAGATACGCAGTATTTT.

At least ten counts were recorded for this clonotype. This chain connects TRBV5-1 to TRBJ1-5; 10 bases are shared with TRBD1. Germline lookup yields CDR1 SGHRS and CDR2 YFSETQ. This CDR3 spans 17 amino acids. Trimming at V came to 0 bases and at J to 6 bases, leaving 9 bases not matched to a gene. CDR3 nucleotide sequence: TGCGCCAGCAGCTTGGCCCCCCCTGGACAGGGGGGTCAGCCCCAGCATTTT. Translation: CASSLAPPGQGGQPQHF.